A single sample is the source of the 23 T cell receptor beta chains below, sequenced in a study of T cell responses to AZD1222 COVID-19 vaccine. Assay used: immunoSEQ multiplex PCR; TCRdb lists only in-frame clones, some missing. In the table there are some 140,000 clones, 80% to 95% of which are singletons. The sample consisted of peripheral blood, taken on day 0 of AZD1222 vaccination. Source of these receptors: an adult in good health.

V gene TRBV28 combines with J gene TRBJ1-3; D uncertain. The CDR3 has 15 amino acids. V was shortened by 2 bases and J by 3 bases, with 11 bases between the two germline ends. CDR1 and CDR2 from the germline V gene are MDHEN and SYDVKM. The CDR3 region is CASSLSGGYGNTIYF. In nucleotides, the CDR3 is TGTGCCAGCAGTTTAAGTGGAGGGTATGGAAACACCATATATTTT.

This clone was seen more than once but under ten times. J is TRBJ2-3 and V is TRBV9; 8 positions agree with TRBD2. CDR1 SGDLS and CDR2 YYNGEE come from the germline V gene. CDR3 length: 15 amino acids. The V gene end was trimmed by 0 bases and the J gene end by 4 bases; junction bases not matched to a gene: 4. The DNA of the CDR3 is TGTGCCAGCAGCGTAGGTCGGGAGGGTTCAGATACGCAGTATTTT. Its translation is CASSVGREGSDTQYF.

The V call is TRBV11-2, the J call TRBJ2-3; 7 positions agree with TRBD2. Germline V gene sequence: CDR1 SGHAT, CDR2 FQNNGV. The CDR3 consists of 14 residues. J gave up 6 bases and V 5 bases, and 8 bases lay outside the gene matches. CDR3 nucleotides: TGTGCCAGCAGCCGACTAGCAGGGCTTGATACGCAGTATTTT. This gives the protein CASSRLAGLDTQYF.

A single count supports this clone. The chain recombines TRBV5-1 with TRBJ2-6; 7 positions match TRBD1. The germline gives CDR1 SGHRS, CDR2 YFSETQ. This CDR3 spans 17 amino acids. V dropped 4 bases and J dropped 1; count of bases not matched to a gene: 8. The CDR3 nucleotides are TGCGCCAGCAGCCGGACAGGAGTAAGTTCTGGGGCCAACGTCCTGACTTTC. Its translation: CASSRTGVSSGANVLTF.

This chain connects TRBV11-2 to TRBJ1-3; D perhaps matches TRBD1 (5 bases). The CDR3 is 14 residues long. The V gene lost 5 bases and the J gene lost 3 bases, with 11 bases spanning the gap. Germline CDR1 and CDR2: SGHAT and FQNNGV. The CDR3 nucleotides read TGTGCCAGCAGCCCCGGGGGTTTTGGAAACACCATATATTTT. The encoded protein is CASSPGGFGNTIYF.

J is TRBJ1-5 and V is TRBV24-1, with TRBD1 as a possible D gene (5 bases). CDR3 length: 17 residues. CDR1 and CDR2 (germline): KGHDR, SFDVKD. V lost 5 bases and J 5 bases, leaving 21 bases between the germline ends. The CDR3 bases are TGTGCCACCAGTGCCCGTTCGGTTTGGGGGGACGATCAGCCCCAGCATTTT. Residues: CATSARSVWGDDQPQHF.

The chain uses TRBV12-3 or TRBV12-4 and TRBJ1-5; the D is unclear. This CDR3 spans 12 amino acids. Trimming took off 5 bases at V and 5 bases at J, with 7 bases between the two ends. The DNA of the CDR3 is TGTGCCAGCAGTCCGGTAGATCAGCCCCAGCATTTT. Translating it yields CASSPVDQPQHF.

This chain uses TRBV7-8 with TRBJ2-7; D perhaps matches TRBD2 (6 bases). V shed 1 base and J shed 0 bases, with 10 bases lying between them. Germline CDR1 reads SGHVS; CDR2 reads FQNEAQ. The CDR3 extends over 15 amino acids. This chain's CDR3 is CASSLGYGSSYEQYF. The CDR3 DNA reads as TGTGCCAGCAGCTTAGGCTACGGGAGCTCCTACGAGCAGTACTTC.

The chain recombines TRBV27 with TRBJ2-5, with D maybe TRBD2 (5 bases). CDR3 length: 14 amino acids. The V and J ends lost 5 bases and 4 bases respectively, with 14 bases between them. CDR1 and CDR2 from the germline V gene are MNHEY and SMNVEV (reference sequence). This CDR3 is CASSANSGSETQYF. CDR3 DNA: TGTGCCAGCAGTGCCAACAGCGGTTCAGAGACCCAGTACTTC.

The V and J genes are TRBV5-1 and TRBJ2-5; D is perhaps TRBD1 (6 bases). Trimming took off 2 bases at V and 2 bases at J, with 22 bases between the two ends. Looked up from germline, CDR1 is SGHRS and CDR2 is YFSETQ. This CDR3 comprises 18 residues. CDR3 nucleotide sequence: TGCGCCAGCAGCTTCGCCCAGGGGAAAGGGCCGTCACAAGAGACCCAGTACTTC. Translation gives CASSFAQGKGPSQETQYF.

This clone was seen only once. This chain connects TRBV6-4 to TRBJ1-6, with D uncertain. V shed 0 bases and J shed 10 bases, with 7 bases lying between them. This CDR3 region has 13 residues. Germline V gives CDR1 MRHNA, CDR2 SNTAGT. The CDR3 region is CASSDSAGSPLHF. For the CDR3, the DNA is TGTGCCAGCAGTGACTCAGCAGGATCACCCCTCCACTTT.

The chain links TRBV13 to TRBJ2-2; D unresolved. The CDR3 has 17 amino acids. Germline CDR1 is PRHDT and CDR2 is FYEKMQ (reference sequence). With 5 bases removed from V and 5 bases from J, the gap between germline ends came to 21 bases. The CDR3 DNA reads TGTGCCAGCAGCGACGCACCGACAAGCCAAGGGACCGGGGAGCTGTTTTTT. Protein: CASSDAPTSQGTGELFF.

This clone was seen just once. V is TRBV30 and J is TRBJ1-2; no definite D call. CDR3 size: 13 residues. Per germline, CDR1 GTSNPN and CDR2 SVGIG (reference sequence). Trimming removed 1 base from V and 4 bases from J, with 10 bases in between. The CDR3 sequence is CAWSGGEIYGYTF. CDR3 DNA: TGTGCCTGGAGTGGGGGTGAGATCTATGGCTACACCTTC.

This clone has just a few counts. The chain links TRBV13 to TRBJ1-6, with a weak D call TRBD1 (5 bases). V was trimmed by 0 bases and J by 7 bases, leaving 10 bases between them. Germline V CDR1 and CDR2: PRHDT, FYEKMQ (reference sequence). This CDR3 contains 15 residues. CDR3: CASSLGARVNSPLHF. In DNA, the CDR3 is TGTGCCAGCAGCTTAGGGGCCAGGGTGAATTCACCCCTCCACTTT.

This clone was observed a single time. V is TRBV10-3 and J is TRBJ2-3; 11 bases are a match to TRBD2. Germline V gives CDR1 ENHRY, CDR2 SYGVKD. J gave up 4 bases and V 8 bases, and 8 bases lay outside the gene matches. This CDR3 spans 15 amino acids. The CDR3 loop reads CAIQTSGKIADTQYF. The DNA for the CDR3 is TGTGCCATCCAGACTAGCGGGAAAATAGCAGATACGCAGTATTTT.

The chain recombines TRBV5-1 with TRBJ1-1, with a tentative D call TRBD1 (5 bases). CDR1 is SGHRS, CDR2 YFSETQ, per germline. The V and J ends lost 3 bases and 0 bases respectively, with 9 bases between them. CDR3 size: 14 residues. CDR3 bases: TGCGCCAGCAGCTGGGGACTACTGAACACTGAAGCTTTCTTT. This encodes CASSWGLLNTEAFF. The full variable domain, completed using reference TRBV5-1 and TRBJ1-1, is KAGVTQTPRYLIKTRGQQVTLSCSPISGHRSVSWYQQTPGQGLQFLFEYFSETQRNKGNFPGRFSGRQFSNSRSEMNVSTLELGDSALYLCASSWGLLNTEAFFGQGTRLTVV.

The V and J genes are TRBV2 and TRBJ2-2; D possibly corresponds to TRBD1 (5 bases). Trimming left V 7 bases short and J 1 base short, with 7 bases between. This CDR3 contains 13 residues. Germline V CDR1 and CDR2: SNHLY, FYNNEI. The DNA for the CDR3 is TGTGCCAGCATAACAGGGAACACCGGGGAGCTGTTTTTT. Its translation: CASITGNTGELFF.

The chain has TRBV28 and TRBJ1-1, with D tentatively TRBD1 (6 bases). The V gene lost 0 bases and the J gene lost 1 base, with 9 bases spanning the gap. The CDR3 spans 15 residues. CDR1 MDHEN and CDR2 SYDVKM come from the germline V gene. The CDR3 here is CASSLWAGANTEAFF. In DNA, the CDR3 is TGTGCCAGCAGTTTATGGGCAGGGGCGAACACTGAAGCTTTCTTT.

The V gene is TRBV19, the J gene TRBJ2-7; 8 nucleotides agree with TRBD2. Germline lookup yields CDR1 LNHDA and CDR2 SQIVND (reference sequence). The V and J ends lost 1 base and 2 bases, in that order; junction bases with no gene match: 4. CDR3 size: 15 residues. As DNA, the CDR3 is TGTGCCAGTAGTATAGGCGGGACTAGGCCCTACGAGCAGTACTTC. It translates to CASSIGGTRPYEQYF.

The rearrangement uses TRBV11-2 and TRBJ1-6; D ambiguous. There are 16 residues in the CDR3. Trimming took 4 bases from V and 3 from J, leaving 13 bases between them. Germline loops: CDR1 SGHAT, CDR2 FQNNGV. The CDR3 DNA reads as TGTGCCAGCAGCTCGCGGACGAGATACTATAATTCACCCCTCCACTTT. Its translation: CASSSRTRYYNSPLHF.

The CDR3 sequence is CASSPQGRHSPLHF. DNA of the CDR3: TGTGCCAGCAGCCCCCAGGGGCGGCATTCACCCCTCCACTTT. This chain uses TRBV14 with TRBJ1-6; a possible D gene is TRBD1 (6 bases). V was clipped by 4 bases and J by 8 bases, with 12 bases between them. The CDR3 length is 14 residues. Per the germline V gene, CDR1 is SGHDN and CDR2 is FVKESK.

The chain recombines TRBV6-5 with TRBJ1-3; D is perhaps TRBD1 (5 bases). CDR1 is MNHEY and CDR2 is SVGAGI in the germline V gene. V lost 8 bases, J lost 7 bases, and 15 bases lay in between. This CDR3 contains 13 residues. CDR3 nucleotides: TGTGCCAGCCGGGGGGAGGGGTGGAACACCATATATTTT. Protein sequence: CASRGEGWNTIYF.

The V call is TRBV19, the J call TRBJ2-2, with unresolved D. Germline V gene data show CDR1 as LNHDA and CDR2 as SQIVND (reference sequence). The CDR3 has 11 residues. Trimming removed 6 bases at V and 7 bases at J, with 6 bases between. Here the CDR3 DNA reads TGTGCCAGTAGGACCATCGGGGAGCTGTTTTTT. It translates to CASRTIGELFF.